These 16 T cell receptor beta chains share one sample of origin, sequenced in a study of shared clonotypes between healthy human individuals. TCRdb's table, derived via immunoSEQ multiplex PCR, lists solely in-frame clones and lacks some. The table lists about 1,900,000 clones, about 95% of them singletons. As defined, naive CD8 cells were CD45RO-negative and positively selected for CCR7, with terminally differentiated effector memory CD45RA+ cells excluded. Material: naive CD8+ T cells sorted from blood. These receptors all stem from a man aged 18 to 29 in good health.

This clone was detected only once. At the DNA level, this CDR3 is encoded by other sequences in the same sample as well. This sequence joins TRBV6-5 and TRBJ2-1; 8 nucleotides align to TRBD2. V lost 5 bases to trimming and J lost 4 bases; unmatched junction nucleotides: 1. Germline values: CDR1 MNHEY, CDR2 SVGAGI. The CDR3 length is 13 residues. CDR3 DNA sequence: TGTGCCAGCAGTCCGGGGGGGTACAATGAGCAGTTCTTC. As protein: CASSPGGYNEQFF.

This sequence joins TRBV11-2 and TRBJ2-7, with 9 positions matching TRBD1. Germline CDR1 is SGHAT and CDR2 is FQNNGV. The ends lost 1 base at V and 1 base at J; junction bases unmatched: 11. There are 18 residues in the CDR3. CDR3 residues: CASSLGALGQGLSYEQYF. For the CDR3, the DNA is TGTGCCAGCAGCTTAGGGGCGTTAGGACAGGGGCTATCCTACGAGCAGTACTTC.

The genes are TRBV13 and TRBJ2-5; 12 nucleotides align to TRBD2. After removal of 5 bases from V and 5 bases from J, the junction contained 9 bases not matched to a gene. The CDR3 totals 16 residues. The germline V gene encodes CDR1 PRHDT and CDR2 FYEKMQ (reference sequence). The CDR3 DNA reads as TGTGCCAGCAGCCCGCGACTAGCGGGAGAAGACGAGACCCAGTACTTC. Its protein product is CASSPRLAGEDETQYF.

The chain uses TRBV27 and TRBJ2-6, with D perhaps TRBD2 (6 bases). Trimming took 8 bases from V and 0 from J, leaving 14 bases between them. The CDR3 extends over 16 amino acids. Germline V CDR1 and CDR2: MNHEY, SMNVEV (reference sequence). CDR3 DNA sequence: TGTGCCAGCGGAGGGTTAGGGCCCTCTGGGGCCAACGTCCTGACTTTC. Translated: CASGGLGPSGANVLTF.

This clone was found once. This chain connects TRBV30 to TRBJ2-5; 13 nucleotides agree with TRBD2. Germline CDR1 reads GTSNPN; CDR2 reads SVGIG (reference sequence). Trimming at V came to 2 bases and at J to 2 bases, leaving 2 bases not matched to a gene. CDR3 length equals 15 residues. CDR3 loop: CAWSPLAGGQETQYF. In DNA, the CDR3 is TGTGCCTGGAGTCCACTAGCGGGGGGGCAAGAGACCCAGTACTTC.

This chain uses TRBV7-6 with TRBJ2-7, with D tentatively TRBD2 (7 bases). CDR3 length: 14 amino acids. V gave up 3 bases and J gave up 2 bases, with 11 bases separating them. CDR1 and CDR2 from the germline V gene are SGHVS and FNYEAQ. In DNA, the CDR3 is TGTGCCAGCAGCTTGAAGGGGGGGGCCTACGAGCAGTACTTC. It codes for CASSLKGGAYEQYF.

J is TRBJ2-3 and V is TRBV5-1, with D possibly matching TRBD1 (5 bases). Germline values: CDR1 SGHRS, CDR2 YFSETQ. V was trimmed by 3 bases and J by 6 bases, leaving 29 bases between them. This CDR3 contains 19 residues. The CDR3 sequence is CASSWGLVTEANLHDTQYF. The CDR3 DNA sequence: TGCGCCAGCAGCTGGGGATTAGTGACAGAGGCGAACCTGCATGATACGCAGTATTTT.

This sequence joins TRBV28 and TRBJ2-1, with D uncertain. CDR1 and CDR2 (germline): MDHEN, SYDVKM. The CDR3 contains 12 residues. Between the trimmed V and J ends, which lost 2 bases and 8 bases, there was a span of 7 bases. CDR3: CASSLNRYEQFF. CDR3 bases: TGTGCCAGCAGTTTAAACCGCTATGAGCAGTTCTTC.

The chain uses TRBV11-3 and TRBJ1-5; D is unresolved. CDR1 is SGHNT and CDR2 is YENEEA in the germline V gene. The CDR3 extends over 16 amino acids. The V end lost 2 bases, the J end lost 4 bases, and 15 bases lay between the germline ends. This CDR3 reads CASSLHSPGRNQPQHF. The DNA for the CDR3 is TGTGCCAGCAGCTTACACAGCCCGGGTAGAAATCAGCCCCAGCATTTT.

This CDR3 reads CASSPLTRGVETQYF. The CDR3, as DNA: TGTGCCAGCAGCCCCCTTACGCGTGGTGTTGAGACCCAGTACTTC. The chain couples TRBV7-9 to TRBJ2-5; D gene ambiguous. Germline CDR1 and CDR2: SEHNR and FQNEAQ (reference sequence). This CDR3 is built from 15 residues. Trimming removed 5 bases at V and 5 bases at J, with 18 bases between. The variable domain in full, completed from reference TRBV7-9 and TRBJ2-5, reads DTGVSQNPRHKITKRGQNVTFRCDPISEHNRLYWYRQTLGQGPEFLTYFQNEAQLEKSRLLSDRFSAERPKGSFSTLEIQRTEQGDSAMYLCASSPLTRGVETQYFGPGTRLLVL.

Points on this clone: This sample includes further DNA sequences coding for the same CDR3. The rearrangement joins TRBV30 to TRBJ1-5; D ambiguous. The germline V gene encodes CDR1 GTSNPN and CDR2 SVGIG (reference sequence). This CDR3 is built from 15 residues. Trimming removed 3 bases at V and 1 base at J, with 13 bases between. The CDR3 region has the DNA TGTGCCTGGAGCCTGGGAGCAGGAAGCAATCAGCCCCAGCATTTT. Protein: CAWSLGAGSNQPQHF.

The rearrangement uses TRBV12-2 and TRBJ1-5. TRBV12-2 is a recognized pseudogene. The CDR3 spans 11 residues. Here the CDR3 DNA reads TGTGCAAGTCGTCGGGACCAGCCCCAGCATTTT. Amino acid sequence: CASRRDQPQHF.

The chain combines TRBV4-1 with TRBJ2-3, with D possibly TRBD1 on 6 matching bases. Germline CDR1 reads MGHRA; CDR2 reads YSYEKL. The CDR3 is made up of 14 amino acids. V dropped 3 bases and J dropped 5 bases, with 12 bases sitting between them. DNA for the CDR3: TGCGCCAGCAGCCAGACGGACAGAAAAGATACGCAGTATTTT. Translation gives CASSQTDRKDTQYF.

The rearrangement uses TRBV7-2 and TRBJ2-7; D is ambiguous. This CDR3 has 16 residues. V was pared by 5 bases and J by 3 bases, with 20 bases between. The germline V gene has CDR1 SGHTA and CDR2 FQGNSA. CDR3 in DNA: TGTGCCAGCAGCAGAATGACATCCCCCGAATTCTACGAGCAGTACTTC. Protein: CASSRMTSPEFYEQYF.

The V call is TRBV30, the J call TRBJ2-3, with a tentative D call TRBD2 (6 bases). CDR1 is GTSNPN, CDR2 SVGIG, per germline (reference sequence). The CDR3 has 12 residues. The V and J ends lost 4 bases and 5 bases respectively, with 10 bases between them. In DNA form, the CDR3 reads TGTGCCTGGACGGGGGTGGGAGATACGCAGTATTTT. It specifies CAWTGVGDTQYF.

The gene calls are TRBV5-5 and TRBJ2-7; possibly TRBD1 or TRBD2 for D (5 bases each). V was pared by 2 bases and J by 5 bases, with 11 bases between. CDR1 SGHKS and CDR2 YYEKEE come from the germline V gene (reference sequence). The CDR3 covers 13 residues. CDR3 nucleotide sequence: TGTGCCAGCAGCTTTGGGGGAACGGACGAGCAGTACTTC. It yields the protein CASSFGGTDEQYF.